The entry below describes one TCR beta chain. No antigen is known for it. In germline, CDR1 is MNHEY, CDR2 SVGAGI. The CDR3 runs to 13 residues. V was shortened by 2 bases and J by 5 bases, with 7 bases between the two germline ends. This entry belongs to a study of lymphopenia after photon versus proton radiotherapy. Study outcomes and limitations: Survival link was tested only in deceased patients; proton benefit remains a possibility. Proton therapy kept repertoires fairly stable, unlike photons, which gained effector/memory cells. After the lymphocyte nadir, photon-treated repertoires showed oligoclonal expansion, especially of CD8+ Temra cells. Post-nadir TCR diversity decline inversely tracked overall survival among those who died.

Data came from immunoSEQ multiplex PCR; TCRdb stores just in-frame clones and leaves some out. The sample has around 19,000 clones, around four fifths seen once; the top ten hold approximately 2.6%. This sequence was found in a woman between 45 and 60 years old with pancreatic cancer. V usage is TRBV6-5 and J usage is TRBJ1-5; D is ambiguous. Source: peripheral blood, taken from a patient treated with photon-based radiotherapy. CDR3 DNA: TGTGCCAGCAGTTACAGGGAGCATCAGCCCCAGCATTTT. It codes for CASSYREHQPQHF.